The 32 T cell receptor beta chains in this list originate from one sample, sequenced in a study of T cell responses to AZD1222 COVID-19 vaccine. Data came from immunoSEQ multiplex PCR; TCRdb stores just in-frame clones and leaves some out. The table lists over 130,000 clones, under 90% of them singletons. Specimen: peripheral blood, collected 28 days after the second AZD1222 dose. Receptor source: an adult who received the AZD1222 COVID-19 vaccine.

The V call is TRBV7-3, the J call TRBJ2-1; 16 nucleotides match TRBD2. Germline CDR1 reads SGHTA; CDR2 reads FQGTGA. J gave up 10 bases and V 0 bases, and 6 bases lay outside the gene matches. There are 17 residues in the CDR3. This CDR3 is CASSLTLGLAGGSEQFF. CDR3 nucleotide sequence: TGTGCCAGCAGCTTAACTTTGGGACTAGCGGGAGGGAGCGAGCAGTTCTTC.

This chain joins TRBV29-1 and TRBJ2-3; 12 bases map to TRBD2. Per germline, CDR1 SQVTM and CDR2 ANQGSEA. The CDR3 covers 16 residues. Germline trimming cut 5 bases from V and 5 bases from J; bases unmatched to any gene: 11. The CDR3 sequence: CSVTGASTSGGDTQYF. The CDR3 DNA sequence: TGCAGCGTTACTGGGGCATCGACTAGCGGGGGAGATACGCAGTATTTT.

The rearrangement joins TRBV7-9 to TRBJ1-1, with D perhaps matching TRBD1 (5 bases). CDR3 length: 13 amino acids. CDR1 SEHNR and CDR2 FQNEAQ come from the germline V gene (reference sequence). V was cut by 2 bases and J by 6 bases, with 10 bases left in between. CDR3 nucleotide sequence: TGTGCCAGCAGCTTAAAGACAGACGCTGAAGCTTTCTTT. It translates to CASSLKTDAEAFF.

The rearrangement links TRBV7-9 to TRBJ1-1; TRBD1 might be the D (5 bases). Germline V gene sequence: CDR1 SEHNR, CDR2 FQNEAQ (reference sequence). The V and J ends lost 0 bases and 7 bases respectively, with 15 bases between them. The CDR3 has 15 residues. The CDR3 DNA is TGTGCCAGCAGCTTAGCCCAACAGGTTGTCGATGAAGCTTTCTTT. Its translation is CASSLAQQVVDEAFF.

This clone was detected once. Here the CDR3 DNA reads TGTGCCAGCAGTAGGACTCCCTACGAGCAGTACTTC. Amino acids: CASSRTPYEQYF. The V call is TRBV6-5, the J call TRBJ2-7; maybe TRBD2 (5 bases). CDR1 and CDR2 (germline): MNHEY, SVGAGI. V gave up 5 bases and J gave up 2 bases, with 7 bases separating them. This CDR3 spans 12 amino acids.

CDR3 DNA sequence: TGTGCCAGCAGCTTGGAGCGGACTAGCGGGGGGTGGCAGGAGACCCAGTACTTC. Translating gives CASSLERTSGGWQETQYF. V gene TRBV5-6 combines with J gene TRBJ2-5; TRBD2 aligns across 14 bases. Germline V gives CDR1 SGHDT, CDR2 YYEEEE. The CDR3 is 18 amino acids. Trimming removed 0 bases from V and 5 bases from J; junction bases left unmatched: 9.

The J gene is TRBJ2-3, the V gene TRBV5-6; D gene uncertain. This CDR3 has 15 amino acids. Germline-derived CDR1 and CDR2 are SGHDT and YYEEEE. V lost 2 bases and J 1 base, leaving 11 bases between the germline ends. The CDR3 sequence is CASSLLGPGTDTQYF. The CDR3 DNA follows: TGTGCCAGCAGCTTACTGGGCCCGGGCACAGATACGCAGTATTTT.

The rearrangement joins TRBV28 to TRBJ2-2; no firm D call. This CDR3 comprises 15 residues. Trimming took 3 bases from V and 1 from J, leaving 9 bases between them. The germline CDR1 and CDR2 sequences are MDHEN and SYDVKM. The CDR3 region is CASSLDLLNTGELFF. CDR3 DNA: TGTGCCAGCAGTTTGGACCTGCTGAACACCGGGGAGCTGTTTTTT. The variable domain in full, with the rest retrieved from reference TRBV28 and TRBJ2-2, is DVKVTQSSRYLVKRTGEKVFLECVQDMDHENMFWYRQDPGLGLRLIYFSYDVKMKEKGDIPEGYSVSREKKERFSLILESASTNQTSMYLCASSLDLLNTGELFFGEGSRLTVL.

The chain has TRBV25-1 and TRBJ1-5, with D possibly matching TRBD1 (5 bases). The germline V gene has CDR1 MGHDK and CDR2 SYGVNS. Between the trimmed V and J ends, which lost 4 bases and 5 bases, there was a span of 12 bases. The CDR3 is 14 residues long. The CDR3 protein is CASSVGGAHQPQHF. CDR3 sequence (DNA): TGTGCCAGCAGTGTAGGAGGGGCTCATCAGCCCCAGCATTTT.

This clone was found a few times. The V gene is TRBV5-1, the J gene TRBJ2-2; TRBD2 aligns across 9 bases. The CDR3 consists of 16 residues. The germline gives CDR1 SGHRS, CDR2 YFSETQ. The V gene end was trimmed by 4 bases and the J gene end by 4 bases; junction bases not matched to a gene: 8. CDR3 protein: CASSQAGGQITGELFF. The CDR3 region has the DNA TGCGCCAGCAGCCAGGCGGGAGGGCAGATCACCGGGGAGCTGTTTTTT.

This chain connects TRBV6-5 to TRBJ1-3; D unclear. With 9 bases removed from V and 0 bases from J, the gap between germline ends came to 12 bases. The CDR3 covers 14 residues. Germline CDR1 and CDR2: MNHEY and SVGAGI. CDR3 coding DNA: TGTGCCAGTGTGGTGACAAGCTCTGGAAACACCATATATTTT. Translating gives CASVVTSSGNTIYF.

The chain is built from TRBV7-9 and TRBJ2-7, with D perhaps given as TRBD1 or TRBD2 (7 bases each). The CDR3 extends over 16 amino acids. V dropped 2 bases and J dropped 0 bases, with 14 bases sitting between them. Looked up from germline, CDR1 is SEHNR and CDR2 is FQNEAQ (reference sequence). The CDR3 protein is CASSLQGGFPSYEQYF. CDR3 in DNA: TGTGCCAGCAGCTTACAGGGGGGGTTTCCCTCCTACGAGCAGTACTTC.

This chain joins TRBV4-1 and TRBJ1-1; TRBD1 aligns across 10 bases. The CDR3 spans 16 residues. V lost 0 bases, J lost 4 bases, and 5 bases stayed unmatched. In germline, CDR1 is MGHRA, CDR2 YSYEKL. CDR3 bases: TGCGCCAGCAGCCAAGATCATGGACAGGGGGTCACTGAAGCTTTCTTT. This gives the protein CASSQDHGQGVTEAFF.

This chain connects TRBV6-5 to TRBJ2-3; no definite D call. Germline assignment: CDR1 MNHEY and CDR2 SVGAGI. Between the trimmed V and J ends, which lost 2 bases and 6 bases, there was a span of 9 bases. The length of the CDR3 is 13 residues. The CDR3, as DNA: TGTGCCAGCAGTTACCTCATCTCGGATACGCAGTATTTT. This sequence encodes CASSYLISDTQYF.

This clone has a single count. J is TRBJ2-2 and V is TRBV30; unclear D gene. Germline values: CDR1 GTSNPN, CDR2 SVGIG (reference sequence). CDR3 size: 13 residues. Trimming stripped 4 bases from V and 7 bases from J, with 13 bases between. CDR3 sequence reads: CAWTLVGYGELFF. CDR3 DNA: TGTGCCTGGACCCTCGTAGGATACGGGGAGCTGTTTTTT.

The chain carries TRBV10-3 and TRBJ2-3; 9 positions match TRBD2. Per germline, CDR1 ENHRY and CDR2 SYGVKD. The length of the CDR3 is 15 residues. The trim removed 8 bases at V and 6 bases at J, leaving 12 bases unmatched. In DNA form, the CDR3 reads TGTGCCATCTCCCCCGCGGGGGGGCCGGGGGATACGCAGTATTTT. This sequence encodes CAISPAGGPGDTQYF.

This chain uses TRBV6-5 with TRBJ2-7; D call uncertain. CDR1 is MNHEY, CDR2 SVGAGI, per germline. Trimming left V 5 bases short and J 1 base short, with 9 bases between. This CDR3 region has 13 residues. The CDR3, as DNA: TGTGCCAGCAGTCAGACTGTTTCCTACGAGCAGTACTTC. Amino acid sequence: CASSQTVSYEQYF.

V gene TRBV29-1 combines with J gene TRBJ1-3; D not resolved. In germline, CDR1 is SQVTM, CDR2 ANQGSEA. The CDR3 sequence is 12 residues long. Deletions cut 6 bases from V and 3 bases from J, with 9 bases between. The CDR3 sequence: CSVDSGGNTIYF. The CDR3 DNA follows: TGCAGCGTGGACTCGGGTGGAAACACCATATATTTT.

V is TRBV7-9 and J is TRBJ1-1, with D possibly being TRBD1 (5 bases). CDR3 length: 11 amino acids. Germline lookup yields CDR1 SEHNR and CDR2 FQNEAQ (reference sequence). Trimming stripped 6 bases from V and 6 bases from J, with 8 bases between. The CDR3 DNA sequence: TGTGCCAGCAGAAAGGGACCTGAAGCTTTCTTT. Translating gives CASRKGPEAFF.

The chain links TRBV24-1 to TRBJ1-5; the D gene is possibly TRBD1 (5 bases). The CDR3 has 16 residues. Germline V gene sequence: CDR1 KGHDR, CDR2 SFDVKD. With 2 bases removed from V and 5 bases from J, the gap between germline ends came to 15 bases. CDR3: CATSDSLGGRDQPQHF. The CDR3 nucleotides read TGTGCCACCAGTGATTCTTTGGGGGGAAGAGATCAGCCCCAGCATTTT.

The chain combines TRBV7-8 with TRBJ2-5; D not resolved. V was clipped by 9 bases and J by 5 bases, with 10 bases between them. Germline V lookup: CDR1 SGHVS, CDR2 FQNEAQ. The CDR3 is 11 residues long. The CDR3 reads CASGMDETQYF. CDR3 in DNA: TGTGCCAGTGGGATGGACGAGACCCAGTACTTC. Full variable domain (remainder filled in from reference TRBV7-8 and TRBJ2-5): GAGVSQSPRYKVAKRGQDVALRCDPISGHVSLFWYQQALGQGPEFLTYFQNEAQLDKSGLPSDRFFAERPEGSVSTLKIQRTQQEDSAVYLCASGMDETQYFGPGTRLLVL.

The rearrangement joins TRBV6-2 or TRBV6-3 to TRBJ2-1; D is possibly TRBD1 (5 bases). The CDR3 spans 13 residues. CDR1 and CDR2 (germline): MNHEY, SVGEGT. Trimming removed 2 bases from V and 9 bases from J, with 11 bases in between. The CDR3 DNA reads as TGTGCCAGCAGTTACCCCCTTAGGGGTGAGCAGTTCTTC. It translates to CASSYPLRGEQFF.

J is TRBJ1-6 and V is TRBV19, with 7 bases identical to TRBD1. CDR3 length equals 16 residues. J gave up 0 bases and V 7 bases, and 6 bases lay outside the gene matches. The germline gives CDR1 LNHDA, CDR2 SQIVND (reference sequence). This CDR3 reads CASTSQGVSYNSPLHF. The CDR3 DNA reads TGTGCCAGTACCTCCCAGGGGGTCTCCTATAATTCACCCCTCCACTTT. The complete variable domain, with remaining parts taken from reference TRBV19 and TRBJ1-6, reads DGGITQSPKYLFRKEGQNVTLSCEQNLNHDAMYWYRQDPGQGLRLIYYSQIVNDFQKGDIAEGYSVSREKKESFPLTVTSAQKNPTAFYLCASTSQGVSYNSPLHFGNGTRLTVT.

The chain couples TRBV27 to TRBJ1-5, with a possible D match to TRBD1 (5 bases). The V end was cut by 5 bases, the J end by 5 bases, with 16 bases between. This CDR3 spans 15 amino acids. CDR1 and CDR2 (germline): MNHEY, SMNVEV (reference sequence). CDR3 sequence: CASSPKGGGDQPQHF. CDR3 coding DNA: TGTGCCAGCAGTCCAAAAGGTGGGGGAGATCAGCCCCAGCATTTT.

This clone was observed a single time. The chain recombines TRBV28 with TRBJ1-4; D gene uncertain. This CDR3 comprises 12 residues. Germline CDR1 and CDR2: MDHEN and SYDVKM. V gave up 7 bases and J gave up 10 bases, with 13 bases separating them. The CDR3, as DNA: TGTGCCAGCAAGGGCGGCGCGCGAAAACTGTTTTTT. It codes for CASKGGARKLFF.

This chain joins TRBV11-2 and TRBJ1-1; 7 bases align to TRBD1. The trim removed 4 bases at V and 1 base at J, leaving 12 bases unmatched. This CDR3 spans 17 amino acids. Germline values: CDR1 SGHAT, CDR2 FQNNGV. The CDR3 DNA is TGTGCCAGCAGCTGGGATGAAACAGGGGTCGCGAACACTGAAGCTTTCTTT. Its protein is CASSWDETGVANTEAFF.

V is TRBV4-3 and J is TRBJ2-7, with a tentative D call TRBD1 (6 bases). V lost 0 bases and J lost 5, with 14 bases in between. The CDR3 runs to 15 residues. Germline lookup yields CDR1 LGHNA and CDR2 YSLEER. The CDR3 coding sequence is TGCGCCAGCAGCCAAGATCCCCAGGGGATCAACGAGCAGTACTTC. Translation: CASSQDPQGINEQYF.

The chain is built from TRBV3-1 (or the pseudogene TRBV3-2) and TRBJ1-3; D remains unclear. V dropped 1 base and J dropped 5 bases, with 12 bases sitting between them. The length of the CDR3 is 15 residues. From germline, CDR1 is LGHDT and CDR2 YNNKEL (reference sequence). The CDR3 nucleotides are TGTGCCAGCAGCCAAGTTCATGACGGTCGAAACACCATATATTTT. Translated, it gives CASSQVHDGRNTIYF.

This sequence joins TRBV20-1 and TRBJ1-4; D ambiguous. Trimming took 3 bases from V and 3 from J, leaving 11 bases between them. The CDR3 is 14 residues long. CDR1 is DFQATT and CDR2 is SNEGSKA in the germline V gene (reference sequence). The CDR3 sequence is CSASVSVSNEKLFF. The DNA of the CDR3 is TGCAGTGCTAGTGTCTCAGTCTCTAATGAAAAACTGTTTTTT.

The J gene is TRBJ2-1, the V gene TRBV5-1, with 8 bases that match TRBD1. The CDR3 consists of 16 residues. Germline values: CDR1 SGHRS, CDR2 YFSETQ. With V trimmed by 4 bases and J by 1 base, 7 bases remained unmatched. As DNA, the CDR3 is TGCGCCAGCAGCCCCCAGGGGGCTAGGTCCTACAATGAGCAGTTCTTC. Protein: CASSPQGARSYNEQFF. The full variable domain, completed using reference TRBV5-1 and TRBJ2-1, is KAGVTQTPRYLIKTRGQQVTLSCSPISGHRSVSWYQQTPGQGLQFLFEYFSETQRNKGNFPGRFSGRQFSNSRSEMNVSTLELGDSALYLCASSPQGARSYNEQFFGPGTRLTVL.

This chain connects TRBV30 to TRBJ2-2; D not resolved. The CDR3 runs to 13 residues. Germline CDR1 is GTSNPN and CDR2 is SVGIG (reference sequence). Trimming pared 2 bases from V and 2 bases from J, leaving 6 bases between. The CDR3 here is CAWSRRNTGELFF. CDR3 sequence (DNA): TGTGCCTGGAGTCGGAGAAACACCGGGGAGCTGTTTTTT.

The V and J genes are TRBV4-1 and TRBJ1-2; D unclear. The V and J ends lost 0 bases and 7 bases respectively, with 9 bases between them. Germline CDR1 reads MGHRA; CDR2 reads YSYEKL. The CDR3 has 13 amino acids. The CDR3 bases are TGCGCCAGCAGCCAAGAAGGTAAAGTTGGCTACACCTTC. It specifies CASSQEGKVGYTF.